This T cell receptor beta chain was profiled in a study of identical twins. The CDR3 loop spans 14 amino acids. V shed 3 bases and J 5 bases; nucleotides not matched to a gene: 3. Each CDR3 protein gets one entry after TCRdb re-called the 5' RACE reads with MiXCR. The profile shows approximately 590,000 distinct CDR3 sequences, just under 10% of them singletons. The same data also contributed to another study, on yellow fever vaccine responses in identical twins.

Sequencing input: PBMCs. The source is a woman between 18 and 30 years old in good health. The chain carries TRBV12-3 or TRBV12-4 and TRBJ1-4, with 7 bases aligning to TRBD1. CDR3 protein: CASSFDRVNEKLFF. The CDR3, as DNA: TGTGCCAGCAGTTTTGACAGGGTAAATGAAAAACTGTTTTTT.